This is a list of T cell receptor beta chains from one sample in a study of OX40 agonist ivuxolimab in advanced cancers. The repertoire was sequenced with immunoSEQ multiplex PCR; TCRdb's copy has only in-frame clones and lacks some. The sample contains roughly 38,000 clones, about 93% of which appear only once. Sample: CD4+ or CD8+ T cells sorted from blood, taken in a trial of the OX40 agonist ivuxolimab. These receptors all stem from an adult with an advanced solid tumor such as melanoma, head and neck, liver or kidney cancer. CDR3s include the opening cysteine and the closing phenylalanine or tryptophan. Fields, in order: CDR3 protein, V gene, D gene, CDR3 length, J gene. D genes are given only for firm matches.

CASSLDKYGAGAEQYF | TRBV14 | . | 16 | TRBJ2-7
CASSIGGRMNTEAFF | TRBV6-5 | . | 15 | TRBJ1-1
CASSQDRGLLGESGELFF | TRBV4-2 | . | 18 | TRBJ2-2
CASSLSSIYYNEQFF | TRBV5-1 | . | 15 | TRBJ2-1
CASSSHRSYEQYF | TRBV7-9 | . | 13 | TRBJ2-7
CASDIQGPLNTEAFF | TRBV6-6 | . | 15 | TRBJ1-1
CASSARLAGSTDTQYF | TRBV19 | TRBD2 | 16 | TRBJ2-3
CASSLDPSSYNEQFF | TRBV7-2 | . | 15 | TRBJ2-1
CASSQGNEQYF | TRBV5-4 | . | 11 | TRBJ2-7
CATSRDVGAVETQYF | TRBV15 | . | 15 | TRBJ2-5
CASSTGLVNEQFF | TRBV6-5 | . | 13 | TRBJ2-1
CASSHRESYEQYF | TRBV7-9 | . | 13 | TRBJ2-7
CASSQRWGDGNTEAFF | TRBV4-3 | . | 16 | TRBJ1-1
CATSRDGGQGSHEQYF | TRBV15 | TRBD1 | 16 | TRBJ2-7
CASFTGGNTEAFF | TRBV19 | TRBD1 | 13 | TRBJ1-1
CASREGIYNEQFF | TRBV7-9 | . | 13 | TRBJ2-1
CASSLKQNEQFF | TRBV7-8 | . | 12 | TRBJ2-1
CSVDAGRAGTEAFF | TRBV29-1 | . | 14 | TRBJ1-1
CSVDGGLNTEAFF | TRBV29-1 | . | 13 | TRBJ1-1
CARLTGLDSYNEQFF | TRBV2 | . | 15 | TRBJ2-1
CASSLPGREQFF | TRBV27 | . | 12 | TRBJ2-1
CASGKGQPQHF | TRBV6-5 | . | 11 | TRBJ1-5
CAISETGDVGTEAFF | TRBV10-3 | . | 15 | TRBJ1-1
CASSDSGEGYQPQHF | TRBV6-1 | . | 15 | TRBJ1-5
CASSLFPREGHNEQFF | TRBV13 | TRBD2 | 16 | TRBJ2-1
CASSPIAGLNTGELFF | TRBV4-1 | TRBD2 | 16 | TRBJ2-2
CASGTGITDTQYF | TRBV4-3 | TRBD1 | 13 | TRBJ2-3
CASSSGTAPYEQYF | TRBV2 | . | 14 | TRBJ2-7
CAWTRDMDEQFF | TRBV30 | . | 12 | TRBJ2-1
CASRKGVGELFF | TRBV7-6 | . | 12 | TRBJ2-2
CASSLWSGQETQYF | TRBV28 | . | 14 | TRBJ2-5
CATGTVGNTIYF | TRBV28 | . | 12 | TRBJ1-3
CASSDSLYGYTF | TRBV10-2 | . | 12 | TRBJ1-2
CAIQAGGADTQYF | TRBV6-5 | TRBD2 | 13 | TRBJ2-3
CASIRSGSSYNEQFF | TRBV27 | TRBD2 | 15 | TRBJ2-1
CAWSLRQPLDGYTF | TRBV30 | . | 14 | TRBJ1-2
CASSSMEEKLFF | TRBV7-6 | . | 12 | TRBJ1-4
CSVVFSGGSYEQYF | TRBV29-1 | TRBD2 | 14 | TRBJ2-7
CASSLRSSADTQYF | TRBV7-9 | . | 14 | TRBJ2-3
CASRDRTVPYEQYF | TRBV27 | . | 14 | TRBJ2-7
CASSLGGQGLTEQFF | TRBV28 | TRBD1 | 15 | TRBJ2-1
CASSLRGSWLNNEQFF | TRBV11-2 | . | 16 | TRBJ2-1
CASSQRGHYEQYF | TRBV19 | TRBD2 | 13 | TRBJ2-7
CASSLLQGVPYEQYF | TRBV27 | TRBD1 | 15 | TRBJ2-7
CASSRGTGAYEQYF | TRBV19 | TRBD1 | 14 | TRBJ2-7
CASSTRRDTTNPDTQYF | TRBV9 | . | 17 | TRBJ2-3
CASSPISDEQFF | TRBV18 | . | 12 | TRBJ2-1
CASQSEETQYF | TRBV2 | . | 11 | TRBJ2-5
CASSGRLAGFTDTQYF | TRBV5-1 | TRBD2 | 16 | TRBJ2-3
CASSLNSAETQYF | TRBV5-6 | . | 13 | TRBJ2-5
CASSAGTLVVTDTQYF | TRBV7-9 | . | 16 | TRBJ2-3
CASSILGAETQYF | TRBV7-3 | . | 13 | TRBJ2-5
CASSNPRSEAFF | TRBV19 | . | 12 | TRBJ1-1